These T cell receptor beta chains were read from a single sample in a study of graft-versus-host responses after intestinal transplantation. These TCRs' antigens remain unknown. Assay: immunoSEQ multiplex PCR; the TCRdb copy retains only in-frame clones and omits some. The sample shows approximately 79,000 clones, about four fifths of them seen only once. This specimen was unstimulated CD4+ T cells sorted from spleen or lymph node cells, taken before intestinal transplant. Receptors were obtained from a human donor who received an intestinal transplant. Both conserved end residues are part of each CDR3. A D gene is named only where the DNA matches it firmly. Rows give clone size only sometimes, using once, few, many, or a class for an expanded clone.

clone size: once; V gene: TRBV6-1; J gene: TRBJ1-1; D gene: .; CDR3 protein: CASSEVRGNTEAFF; CDR3 DNA: TGTGCCAGCAGTGAAGTAAGGGGGAACACTGAAGCTTTCTTT
clone size: few; V gene: TRBV2; J gene: TRBJ2-3; D gene: TRBD1; CDR3 protein: CASSTNRGDTDTQYF; CDR3 DNA: TGTGCCAGCAGCACCAACAGGGGTGACACAGATACGCAGTATTTT
clone size: .; V gene: TRBV2; J gene: TRBJ2-1; D gene: TRBD1; CDR3 protein: CASSPGTGAMNEQFF; CDR3 DNA: TGTGCCAGCAGTCCCGGAACAGGGGCTATGAATGAGCAGTTCTTC
clone size: .; V gene: TRBV28; J gene: TRBJ2-3; D gene: .; CDR3 protein: CASRLTDTQYF; CDR3 DNA: TGTGCCAGCAGACTCACAGATACGCAGTATTTT
clone size: .; V gene: TRBV5-3; J gene: TRBJ1-6; D gene: .; CDR3 protein: CARSTRTDSYNSPLHF; CDR3 DNA: TGTGCCAGAAGCACCAGGACAGACTCCTATAATTCACCCCTCCACTTT
clone size: once; V gene: TRBV9; J gene: TRBJ2-3; D gene: .; CDR3 protein: CASSVLGIATDTQYF; CDR3 DNA: TGTGCCAGCAGCGTTCTCGGGATAGCTACAGATACGCAGTATTTT
clone size: .; V gene: TRBV6-5; J gene: TRBJ2-5; D gene: TRBD2; CDR3 protein: CASSLNHGEGETQYF; CDR3 DNA: TGTGCCAGCAGCCTAAACCACGGGGAGGGAGAGACCCAGTACTTC
clone size: .; V gene: TRBV6-6; J gene: TRBJ2-1; D gene: TRBD2; CDR3 protein: CASSTTSGKNEQFF; CDR3 DNA: TGTGCCAGCTCGACGACTAGCGGGAAGAATGAGCAGTTCTTC
clone size: .; V gene: TRBV9; J gene: TRBJ2-7; D gene: TRBD2; CDR3 protein: CASSGTSGIYEQYF; CDR3 DNA: TGTGCCAGCAGCGGGACTAGCGGGATATACGAGCAGTACTTC
clone size: .; V gene: TRBV30; J gene: TRBJ2-2; D gene: .; CDR3 protein: CAWSGTARGELFF; CDR3 DNA: TGTGCCTGGAGTGGGACAGCGAGAGGGGAGCTGTTTTTT
clone size: .; V gene: TRBV5-1; J gene: TRBJ2-5; D gene: .; CDR3 protein: CASSLWGLEEETQYF; CDR3 DNA: TGCGCCAGCAGCTTATGGGGTTTGGAGGAAGAGACCCAGTACTTC
clone size: .; V gene: TRBV5-1; J gene: TRBJ2-2; D gene: .; CDR3 protein: CASSLGQGNTGELFF; CDR3 DNA: TGCGCCAGCAGCTTGGGTCAGGGGAACACCGGGGAGCTGTTTTTT
clone size: .; V gene: TRBV7-3; J gene: TRBJ2-2; D gene: .; CDR3 protein: CASREPSTGELFF; CDR3 DNA: TGTGCCAGCAGGGAACCTAGTACCGGGGAGCTGTTTTTT
clone size: .; V gene: TRBV19; J gene: TRBJ2-5; D gene: TRBD1; CDR3 protein: CASSMDRAKGETQYF; CDR3 DNA: TGTGCCAGTAGTATGGACAGGGCAAAGGGAGAGACCCAGTACTTC
clone size: once; V gene: TRBV2; J gene: TRBJ1-5; D gene: TRBD1; CDR3 protein: CASSSGTGEPQHF; CDR3 DNA: TGTGCCAGCAGCAGCGGGACAGGGGAGCCCCAGCATTTT
clone size: .; V gene: TRBV2; J gene: TRBJ2-7; D gene: TRBD2; CDR3 protein: CASRGSGVYEQYF; CDR3 DNA: TGTGCCAGCAGGGGTAGCGGGGTGTACGAGCAGTACTTC
clone size: .; V gene: TRBV6-1; J gene: TRBJ2-1; D gene: TRBD2; CDR3 protein: CASSEALAGVYNEQFF; CDR3 DNA: TGTGCCAGCAGTGAAGCGTTAGCGGGGGTCTACAATGAGCAGTTCTTC
clone size: .; V gene: TRBV6-7; J gene: TRBJ1-2; D gene: TRBD1; CDR3 protein: CASSPQDRVIFYGYTF; CDR3 DNA: TGTGCCAGCAGTCCTCAGGACAGGGTGATTTTCTATGGCTACACCTTC
clone size: once; V gene: TRBV4-2; J gene: TRBJ1-2; D gene: TRBD1; CDR3 protein: CASSQATGGQGYTF; CDR3 DNA: TGTGCCAGCAGCCAAGCGACAGGGGGCCAGGGCTACACCTTC
clone size: .; V gene: TRBV27; J gene: TRBJ2-5; D gene: .; CDR3 protein: CASSSQGWRETQYF; CDR3 DNA: TGTGCCAGCAGTTCCCAGGGATGGCGAGAGACCCAGTACTTC